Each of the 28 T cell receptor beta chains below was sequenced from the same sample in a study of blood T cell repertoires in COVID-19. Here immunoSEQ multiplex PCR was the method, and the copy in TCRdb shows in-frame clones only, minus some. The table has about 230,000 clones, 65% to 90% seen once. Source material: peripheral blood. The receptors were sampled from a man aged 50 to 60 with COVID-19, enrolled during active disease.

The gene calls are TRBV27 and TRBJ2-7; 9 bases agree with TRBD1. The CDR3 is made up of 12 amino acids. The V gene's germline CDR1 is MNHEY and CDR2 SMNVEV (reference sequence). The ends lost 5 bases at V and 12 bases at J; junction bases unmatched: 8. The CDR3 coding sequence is TGTGCCAGCAGTCCCCTACAGGGGGCGGTGTACTTC. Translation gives CASSPLQGAVYF.

The CDR3 here is CASSQDPGQGGETQYF. As DNA, the CDR3 is TGCGCCAGCAGCCAAGATCCCGGACAGGGGGGAGAGACCCAGTACTTC. V is TRBV4-3 and J is TRBJ2-5; TRBD1 aligns across 10 bases. Trimming at V came to 0 bases and at J to 4 bases, leaving 5 bases not matched to a gene. The CDR3 has 16 residues. Germline CDR1 LGHNA, CDR2 YSLEER.

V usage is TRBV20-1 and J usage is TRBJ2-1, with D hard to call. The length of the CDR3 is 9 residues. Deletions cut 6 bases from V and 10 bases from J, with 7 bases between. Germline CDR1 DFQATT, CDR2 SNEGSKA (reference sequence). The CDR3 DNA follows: TGCAGTGCAACGCGCGAGCAGTTCTTC. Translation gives CSATREQFF.

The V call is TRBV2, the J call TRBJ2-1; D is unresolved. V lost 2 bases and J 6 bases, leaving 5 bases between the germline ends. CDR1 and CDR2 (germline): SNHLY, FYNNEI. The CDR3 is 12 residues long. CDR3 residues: CASSEQRNEQFF. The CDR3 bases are TGTGCCAGCAGTGAACAGCGCAATGAGCAGTTCTTC.

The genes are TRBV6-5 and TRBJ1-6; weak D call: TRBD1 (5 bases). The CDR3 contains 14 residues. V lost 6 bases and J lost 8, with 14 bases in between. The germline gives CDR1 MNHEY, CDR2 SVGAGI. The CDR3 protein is CASRPRQTDSPLHF. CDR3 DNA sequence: TGTGCCAGCAGACCCCGACAGACCGATTCACCCCTCCACTTT.

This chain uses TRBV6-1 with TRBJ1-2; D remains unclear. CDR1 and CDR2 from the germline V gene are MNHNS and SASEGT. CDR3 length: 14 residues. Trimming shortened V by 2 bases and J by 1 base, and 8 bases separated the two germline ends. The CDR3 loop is CASSESGRNYGYTF. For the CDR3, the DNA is TGTGCCAGCAGTGAAAGCGGTCGTAACTATGGCTACACCTTC.

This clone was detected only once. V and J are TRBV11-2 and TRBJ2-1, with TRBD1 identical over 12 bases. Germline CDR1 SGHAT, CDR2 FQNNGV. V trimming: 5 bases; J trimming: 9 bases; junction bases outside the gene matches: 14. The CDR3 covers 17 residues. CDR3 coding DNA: TGTGCCAGCAGCCCCTACGGAGGGACAGGGGGCTGGCGTGAGCAGTTCTTC. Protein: CASSPYGGTGGWREQFF.

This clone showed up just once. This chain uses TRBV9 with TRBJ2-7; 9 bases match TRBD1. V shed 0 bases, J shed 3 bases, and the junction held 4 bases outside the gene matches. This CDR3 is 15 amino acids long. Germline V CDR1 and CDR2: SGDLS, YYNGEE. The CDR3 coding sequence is TGTGCCAGCAGCGTAGAGACAGGGGGTGGCTACGAGCAGTACTTC. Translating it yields CASSVETGGGYEQYF. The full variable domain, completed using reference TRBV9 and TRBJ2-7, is DSGVTQTPKHLITATGQRVTLRCSPRSGDLSVYWYQQSLDQGLQFLIQYYNGEERAKGNILERFSAQQFPDLHSELNLSSLELGDSALYFCASSVETGGGYEQYFGPGTRLTVT.

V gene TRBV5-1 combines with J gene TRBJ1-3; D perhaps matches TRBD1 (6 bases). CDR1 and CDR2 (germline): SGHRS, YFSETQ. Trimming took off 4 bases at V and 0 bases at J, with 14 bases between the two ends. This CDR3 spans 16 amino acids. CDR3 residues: CASSAQTGYSGNTIYF. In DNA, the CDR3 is TGCGCCAGCAGCGCCCAAACAGGGTACTCTGGAAACACCATATATTTT.

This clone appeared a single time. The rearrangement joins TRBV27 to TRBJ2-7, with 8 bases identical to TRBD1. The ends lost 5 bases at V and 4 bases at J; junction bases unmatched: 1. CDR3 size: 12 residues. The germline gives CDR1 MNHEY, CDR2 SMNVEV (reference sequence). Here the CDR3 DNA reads TGTGCCAGCAGTACAGGGGGGTACGAGCAGTACTTC. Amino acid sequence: CASSTGGYEQYF.

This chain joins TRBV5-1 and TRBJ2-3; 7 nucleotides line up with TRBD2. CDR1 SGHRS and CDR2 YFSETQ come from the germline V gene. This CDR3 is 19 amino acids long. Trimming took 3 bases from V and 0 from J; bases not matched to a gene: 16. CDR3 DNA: TGCGCCAGCAGCTCGAATCCCCCCGGACTAGGGTCTAGCACAGATACGCAGTATTTT. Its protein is CASSSNPPGLGSSTDTQYF.

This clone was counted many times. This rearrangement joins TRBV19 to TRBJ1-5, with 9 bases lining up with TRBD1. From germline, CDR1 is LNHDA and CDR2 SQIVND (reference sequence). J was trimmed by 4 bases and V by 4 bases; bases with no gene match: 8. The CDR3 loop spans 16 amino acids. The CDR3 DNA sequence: TGTGCCAGTAGTACTTACGACAGGGGGAATAATCAGCCCCAGCATTTT. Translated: CASSTYDRGNNQPQHF.

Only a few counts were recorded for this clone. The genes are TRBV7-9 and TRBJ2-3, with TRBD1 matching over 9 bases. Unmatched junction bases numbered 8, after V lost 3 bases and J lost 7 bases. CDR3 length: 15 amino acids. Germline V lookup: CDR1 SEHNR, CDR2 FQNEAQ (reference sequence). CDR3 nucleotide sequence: TGTGCCAGCAGCTTGGGACAGGGCACCTTTTATACGCAGTATTTT. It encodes CASSLGQGTFYTQYF.

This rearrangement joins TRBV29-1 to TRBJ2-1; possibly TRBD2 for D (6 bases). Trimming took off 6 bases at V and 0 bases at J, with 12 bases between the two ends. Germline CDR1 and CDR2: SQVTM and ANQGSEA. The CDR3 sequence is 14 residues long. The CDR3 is CSVSGGDSYNEQFF. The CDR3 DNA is TGCAGCGTCTCTGGCGGGGACTCCTACAATGAGCAGTTCTTC.

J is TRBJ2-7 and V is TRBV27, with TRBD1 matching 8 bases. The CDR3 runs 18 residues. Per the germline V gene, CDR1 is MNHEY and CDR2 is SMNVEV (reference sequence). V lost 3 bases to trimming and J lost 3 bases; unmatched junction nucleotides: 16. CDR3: CASSFRRAGTGGRYEQYF. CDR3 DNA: TGTGCCAGCAGTTTTAGAAGGGCCGGGACAGGCGGCCGCTACGAGCAGTACTTC.

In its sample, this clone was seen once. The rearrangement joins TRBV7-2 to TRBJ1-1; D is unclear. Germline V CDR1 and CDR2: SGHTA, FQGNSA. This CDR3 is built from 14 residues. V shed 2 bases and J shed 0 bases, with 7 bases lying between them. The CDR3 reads CASSLYRMNTEAFF. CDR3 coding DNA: TGTGCCAGCAGCTTATACAGAATGAACACTGAAGCTTTCTTT.

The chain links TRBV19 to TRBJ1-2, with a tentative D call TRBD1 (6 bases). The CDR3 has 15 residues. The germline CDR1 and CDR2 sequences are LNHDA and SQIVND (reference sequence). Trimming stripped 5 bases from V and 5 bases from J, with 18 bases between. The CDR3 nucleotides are TGTGCCAGTAGTCCAACAGGGTACTTTGAGTATGGCTACACCTTC. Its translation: CASSPTGYFEYGYTF.

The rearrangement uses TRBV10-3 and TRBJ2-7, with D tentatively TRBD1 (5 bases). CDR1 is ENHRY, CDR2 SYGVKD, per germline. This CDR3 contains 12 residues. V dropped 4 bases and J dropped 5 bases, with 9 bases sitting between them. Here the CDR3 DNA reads TGTGCCATCAGTGTGTTGGGGCACGAGCAGTACTTC. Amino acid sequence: CAISVLGHEQYF.

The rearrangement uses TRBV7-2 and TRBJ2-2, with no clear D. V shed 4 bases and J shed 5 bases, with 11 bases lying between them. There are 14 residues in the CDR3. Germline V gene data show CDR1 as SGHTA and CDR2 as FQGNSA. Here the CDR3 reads CASSSRSGTGELFF. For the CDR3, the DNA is TGTGCCAGCAGCTCCCGTAGTGGTACCGGGGAGCTGTTTTTT.

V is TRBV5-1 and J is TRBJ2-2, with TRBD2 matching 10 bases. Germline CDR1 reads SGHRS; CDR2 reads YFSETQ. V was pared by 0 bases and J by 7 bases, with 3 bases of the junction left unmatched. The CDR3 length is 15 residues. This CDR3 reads CASSLVLAGVGELFF. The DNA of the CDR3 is TGCGCCAGCAGCTTGGTTCTAGCGGGAGTCGGGGAGCTGTTTTTT.

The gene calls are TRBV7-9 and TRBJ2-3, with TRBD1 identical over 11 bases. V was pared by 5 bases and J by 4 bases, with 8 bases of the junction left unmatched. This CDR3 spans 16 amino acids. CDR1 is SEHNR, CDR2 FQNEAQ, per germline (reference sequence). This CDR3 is CASSPRTGGIADTQYF. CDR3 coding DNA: TGTGCCAGCAGCCCACGGACAGGGGGCATCGCAGATACGCAGTATTTT.

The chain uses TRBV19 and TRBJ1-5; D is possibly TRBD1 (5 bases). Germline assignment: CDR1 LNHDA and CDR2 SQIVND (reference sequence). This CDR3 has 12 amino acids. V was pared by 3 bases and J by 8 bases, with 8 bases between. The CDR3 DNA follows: TGTGCCAGTAGTATCCGGGGGGAGCCCCAGCATTTT. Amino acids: CASSIRGEPQHF.

The CDR3 region has the DNA TGTGCCAGCAGTTACTCGTTGGGGGGGGACACTGAAGCTTTCTTT. It translates to CASSYSLGGDTEAFF. The J gene is TRBJ1-1, the V gene TRBV6-5; maybe TRBD1 (5 bases). Trimming cost V 0 bases and J 3 bases, with 11 bases left between them. The CDR3 length is 15 residues. The germline V gene encodes CDR1 MNHEY and CDR2 SVGAGI.

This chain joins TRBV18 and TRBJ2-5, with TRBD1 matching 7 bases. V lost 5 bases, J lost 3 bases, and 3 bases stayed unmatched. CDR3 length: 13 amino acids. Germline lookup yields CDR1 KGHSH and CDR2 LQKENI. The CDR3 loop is CASSSTGKETQYF. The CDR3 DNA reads TGTGCCAGCTCATCGACAGGGAAAGAGACCCAGTACTTC.

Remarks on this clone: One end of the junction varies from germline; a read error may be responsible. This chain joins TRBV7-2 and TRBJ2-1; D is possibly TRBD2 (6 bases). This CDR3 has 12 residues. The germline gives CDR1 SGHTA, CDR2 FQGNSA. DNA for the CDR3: TGCAGTTGGGGGGATCCGAACAATGAGCAGTTCTTC. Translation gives CSWGDPNNEQFF.

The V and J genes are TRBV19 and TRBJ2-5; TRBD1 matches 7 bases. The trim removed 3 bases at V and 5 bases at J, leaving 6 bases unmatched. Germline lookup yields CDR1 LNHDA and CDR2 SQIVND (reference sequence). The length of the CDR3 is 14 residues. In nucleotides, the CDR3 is TGTGCCAGTAGTATCCTAGGGGGCACGGAGACCCAGTACTTC. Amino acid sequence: CASSILGGTETQYF.

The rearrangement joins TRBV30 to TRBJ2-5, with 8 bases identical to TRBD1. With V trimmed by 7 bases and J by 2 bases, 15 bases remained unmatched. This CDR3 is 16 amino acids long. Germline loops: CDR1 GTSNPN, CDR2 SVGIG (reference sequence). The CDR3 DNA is TGTGCCTCGCATAGCCGCCGGGACAGGCCACAAGAGACCCAGTACTTC. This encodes CASHSRRDRPQETQYF.

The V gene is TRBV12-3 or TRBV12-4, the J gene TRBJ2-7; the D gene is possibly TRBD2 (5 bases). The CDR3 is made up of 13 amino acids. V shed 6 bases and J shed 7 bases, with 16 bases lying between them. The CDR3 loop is CASSRGLPSEQYF. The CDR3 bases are TGTGCCAGCAGCCGCGGGCTCCCCTCGGAGCAGTACTTC.